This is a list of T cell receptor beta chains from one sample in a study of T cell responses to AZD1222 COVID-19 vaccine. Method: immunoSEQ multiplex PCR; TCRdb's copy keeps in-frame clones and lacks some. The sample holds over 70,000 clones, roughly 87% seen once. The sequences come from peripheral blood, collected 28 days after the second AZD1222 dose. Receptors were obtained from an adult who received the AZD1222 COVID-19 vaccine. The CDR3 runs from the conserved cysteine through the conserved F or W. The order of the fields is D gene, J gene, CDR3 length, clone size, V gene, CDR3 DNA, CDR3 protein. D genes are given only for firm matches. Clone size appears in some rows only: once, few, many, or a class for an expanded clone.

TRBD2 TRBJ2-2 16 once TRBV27 TGTGCCAGCAGTTCCGGGACTAGCGTTAGCACCGGGGAGCTGTTTTTT CASSSGTSVSTGELFF
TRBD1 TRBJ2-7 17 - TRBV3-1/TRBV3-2 TGTGCCAGCAGCCCGGGACAGGGGGAAAAGGGTCGCTACGAGCAGTACTTC CASSPGQGEKGRYEQYF
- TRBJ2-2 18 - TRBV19 TGTGCCAGGGCGACACAAACCGGCGACATCGCGAACACCGGGGAGCTGTTTTTT CARATQTGDIANTGELFF
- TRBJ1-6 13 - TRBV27 TGTGCCAGCAGTTTCTCGACACCGTCACCCCTCCACTTT CASSFSTPSPLHF
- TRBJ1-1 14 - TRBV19 TGTGCCAGTAGTATTGGGGGCGCGTACACTGAAGCTTTCTTT CASSIGGAYTEAFF
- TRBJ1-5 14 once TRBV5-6 TGTGCCAGCAGCTTGGCGGTGGGGGATCAGCCCCAGCATTTT CASSLAVGDQPQHF
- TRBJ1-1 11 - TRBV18 TGTGCCAGCTCACCAGGGGCTGAAGCTTTCTTT CASSPGAEAFF
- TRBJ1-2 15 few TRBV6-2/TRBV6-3 TGTGCCAGCAGTTACAGGGGCCTCGTTGGCTATGGCTACACCTTC CASSYRGLVGYGYTF
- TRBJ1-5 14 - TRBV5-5 TGTGCCAGCAGCTTCCGGACCCACAATCAGCCCCAGCATTTT CASSFRTHNQPQHF
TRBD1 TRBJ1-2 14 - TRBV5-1 TGCGCCAGCAGCTTGGCAGGGGGGGACTATGGCTACACCTTC CASSLAGGDYGYTF
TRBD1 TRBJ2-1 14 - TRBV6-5 TGTGCCAGCAGCTTGGACAGGGGGGCTGCCTTTCGGTTCTTC CASSLDRGAAFRFF
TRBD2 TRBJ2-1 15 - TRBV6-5 TGTGCCAGCAGCCCAAGCGGGGGGGCCTACAATGAGCAGTTCTTC CASSPSGGAYNEQFF
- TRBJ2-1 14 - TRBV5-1 TGCGCCAGCAGCTTAGGATCAGGGAACAATGAGCAGTTCTTC CASSLGSGNNEQFF
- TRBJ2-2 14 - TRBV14 TGTGCCAGCAGCCAAGAGTTAGCCTTTGGGGAGCTGTTTTTT CASSQELAFGELFF
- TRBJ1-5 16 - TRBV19 TGTGCCAGTAGTATCCGAGGAGTTTATAGCAATCAGCCCCAGCATTTT CASSIRGVYSNQPQHF
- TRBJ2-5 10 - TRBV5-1 TGCGCCAGCAGAGGAGAGACCCAGTACTTC CASRGETQYF
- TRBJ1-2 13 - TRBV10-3 TGTGCCATCAGTGGGGGGGACAATGGAGGCTACACCTTC CAISGGDNGGYTF
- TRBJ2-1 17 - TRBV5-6 TGTGCCAGCAGCTCGGGTACGGCACCGCTATTCGACAATGAGCAGTTCTTC CASSSGTAPLFDNEQFF
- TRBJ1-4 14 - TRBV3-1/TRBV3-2 TGTGCCAGCAGCCAAACGGACGCCCGGGGAAAACTGTTTTTT CASSQTDARGKLFF
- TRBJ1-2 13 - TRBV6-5 TGTGCCAGCAGTTACAACTTAGGCAGAAACGGGACCTTC CASSYNLGRNGTF
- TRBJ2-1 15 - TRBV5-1 TGCGCCAGCAGCTTGGCTGGTCCAGGGAGCAATGAGCAGTTCTTC CASSLAGPGSNEQFF
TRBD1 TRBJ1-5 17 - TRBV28 TGTGCCAGCAGTTTATGGAGGGACAGGGGGACAACTCAGCCCCAGCATTTT CASSLWRDRGTTQPQHF
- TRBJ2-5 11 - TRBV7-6 TGTGCCAGCAGTAAACAAGAGACCCAGTACTTC CASSKQETQYF
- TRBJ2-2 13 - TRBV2 TGTGCCAGCAGTGAAGCAGGGTTCGGGGAGCTGTTTTTT CASSEAGFGELFF
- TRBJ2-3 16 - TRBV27 TGTGCCAGCAGTTTAAGGGGGAAGCGGGGCCTGGATACGCAGTATTTT CASSLRGKRGLDTQYF
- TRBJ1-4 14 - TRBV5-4 TGTGCCAGCAGCGAGGGGGGAACTAATGAAAAACTGTTTTTT CASSEGGTNEKLFF
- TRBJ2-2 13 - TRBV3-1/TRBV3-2 TGTGCCAGCAGCCCGCTACACACCGGGGAGCTGTTTTTT CASSPLHTGELFF
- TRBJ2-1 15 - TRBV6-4 TGTGCCAGCAGTGACCGACTGTTTGGCTACAATGAGCAGTTCTTC CASSDRLFGYNEQFF
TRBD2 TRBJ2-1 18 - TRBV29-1 TGCAGCGTTGAGCCGGGACTAGCGGGAGGGAGATCCTACAATGAGCAGTTCTTC CSVEPGLAGGRSYNEQFF
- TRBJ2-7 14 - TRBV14 TGTGCCAGCAGCCGCCTACAGGGTCCCTACGAGCAGTACTTC CASSRLQGPYEQYF
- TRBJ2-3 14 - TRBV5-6 TGTGCCAGCAGCTTAGGCAGGGCTGAAGATACGCAGTATTTT CASSLGRAEDTQYF
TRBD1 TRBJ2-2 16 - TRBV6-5 TGTGCCAGCAGTTCGTCCGCAGGGGGGAACACCGGGGAGCTGTTTTTT CASSSSAGGNTGELFF
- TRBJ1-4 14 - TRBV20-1 TGCAGTGCTAGTGGAGGGGATGCTAATGAAAAACTGTTTTTT CSASGGDANEKLFF
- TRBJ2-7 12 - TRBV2 TGTGCCAGCAGCCCGGACAGTGCGGAGCAGTACTTC CASSPDSAEQYF
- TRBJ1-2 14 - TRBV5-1 TGCGCCAGCAGCTTACAGACTACAGGAGATGGCTACACCTTC CASSLQTTGDGYTF
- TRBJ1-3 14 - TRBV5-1 TGCGCCAGCAGCTCAGGGGAGGGTGGAAACACCATATATTTT CASSSGEGGNTIYF
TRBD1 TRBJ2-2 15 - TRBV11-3 TGTGCCAGCAGCCCCCGGGACAGGGCGCCCCGGGAGCTGTTTTTT CASSPRDRAPRELFF
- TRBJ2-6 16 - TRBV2 TGTGCCAGCAAACCAACTTTCCTTACTGGGGCCAACGTCCTGACTTTC CASKPTFLTGANVLTF
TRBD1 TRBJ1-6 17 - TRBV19 TGTGCCAGTAGTACTCCCCCCGGGACAGGGCCAAATTCACCCCTCCACTTT CASSTPPGTGPNSPLHF
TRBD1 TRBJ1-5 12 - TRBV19 TGTGCCAGCGGACAGGGTGGACAGCCCCAGCATTTT CASGQGGQPQHF
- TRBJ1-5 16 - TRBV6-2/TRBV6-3 TGTGCCAGCAGCCACCCGAACCCCGGAGGTAATCAGCCCCAGCATTTT CASSHPNPGGNQPQHF
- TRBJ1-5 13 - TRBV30 TGTGCCTGGAGTGTTGAGGGGAATCAGCCCCAGCATTTT CAWSVEGNQPQHF
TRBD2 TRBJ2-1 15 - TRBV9 TGTGCCAGCAGCGAAGGCGGGGGGCCCTACAATGAGCAGTTCTTC CASSEGGGPYNEQFF
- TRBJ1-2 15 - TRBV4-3 TGCGCCAGCAGCCAAGAAACCGGGGTTTCGCCTGGCTACACCTTC CASSQETGVSPGYTF
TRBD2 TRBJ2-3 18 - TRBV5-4 TGTGCCAGCAGCCCCGGGACTAGCGGGGCCCATAGCACAGATACGCAGTATTTT CASSPGTSGAHSTDTQYF
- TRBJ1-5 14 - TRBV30 TGTGCCTGGAGTGTAAGGGGCGGGGATCAGCCCCAGCATTTT CAWSVRGGDQPQHF
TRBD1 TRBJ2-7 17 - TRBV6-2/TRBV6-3 TGTGCCAGCAGTTGGGGAAGAGGGACAGGAATAACCTACGAGCAGTACTTC CASSWGRGTGITYEQYF
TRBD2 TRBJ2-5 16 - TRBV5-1 TGCGCCAGCAGCTTGGTGGGTAGCGGGAGTGGAGAGACCCAGTACTTC CASSLVGSGSGETQYF
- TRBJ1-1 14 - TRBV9 TGTGCCAGCAGCGTAGGGGATCTGAGCACTGAAGCTTTCTTT CASSVGDLSTEAFF
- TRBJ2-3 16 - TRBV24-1 TGTGCCACCAGTGATGATATAGGGGGGGCCTCGGATACGCAGTATTTT CATSDDIGGASDTQYF
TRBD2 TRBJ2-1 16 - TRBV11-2 TGTGCCAGCAGCTTAGTGCTAGCGGGAGCGTACAATGAGCAGTTCTTC CASSLVLAGAYNEQFF
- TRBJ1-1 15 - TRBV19 TGTGCCACTCTAGTCCGTGGACTCGGGAACACTGAAGCTTTCTTT CATLVRGLGNTEAFF
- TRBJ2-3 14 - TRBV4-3 TGCGCCAGCAGCCAAGGACTAGGTGCTTATACGCAGTATTTT CASSQGLGAYTQYF